Presented here are 26 T cell receptor beta chains from one specimen sequenced in a study of blood T cell repertoires in COVID-19. Method: immunoSEQ multiplex PCR; TCRdb's copy keeps in-frame clones and lacks some. The table has approximately 130,000 clones, 75% to 90% seen once. The sample was PBMCs or T cells enriched from blood (not recorded which). These receptors all stem from a man aged 25 to 45 who had recovered from COVID-19.

This clone has just one count. The J gene is TRBJ1-1, the V gene TRBV19; 10 positions match TRBD1. The CDR3 spans 14 residues. The V gene end was trimmed by 6 bases and the J gene end by 4 bases; junction bases not matched to a gene: 5. Looked up from germline, CDR1 is LNHDA and CDR2 is SQIVND (reference sequence). The CDR3 here is CASRIRDRGTEAFF. For the CDR3, the DNA is TGTGCCAGTAGAATCCGGGACAGGGGCACTGAAGCTTTCTTT.

A few counts support this clone. This chain links TRBV5-1 with TRBJ1-2; no clear D. Trimming took off 4 bases at V and 4 bases at J, with 11 bases between the two ends. The CDR3 is made up of 13 amino acids. CDR1 is SGHRS and CDR2 is YFSETQ in the germline V gene. The CDR3 sequence is CASSPFTSYGYTF. As DNA, the CDR3 is TGCGCCAGCAGCCCGTTTACTAGCTATGGCTACACCTTC.

The V and J genes are TRBV7-9 and TRBJ2-7; D remains unclear. Germline CDR1 reads SEHNR; CDR2 reads FQNEAQ (reference sequence). Trimming cost V 8 bases and J 2 bases, with 7 bases left between them. This CDR3 contains 11 residues. In DNA form, the CDR3 reads TGTGCCAGCGGCGGTACCTACGAGCAGTACGTC. It encodes CASGGTYEQYV.

J is TRBJ1-1 and V is TRBV7-9; D possibly corresponds to TRBD1 (6 bases). CDR3 length: 13 amino acids. Germline-derived CDR1 and CDR2 are SEHNR and FQNEAQ (reference sequence). The V and J ends lost 5 bases and 7 bases respectively, with 14 bases between them. CDR3 sequence: CASSPPGQYEAFF. CDR3 DNA: TGTGCCAGCAGCCCTCCGGGACAATATGAAGCTTTCTTT.

This clone turned up a few times. The V and J genes are TRBV3-1 (or the pseudogene TRBV3-2) and TRBJ2-3; 7 bases are shared with TRBD2. Germline CDR1 LGHDT, CDR2 YNNKEL (reference sequence). CDR3 length: 16 amino acids. Trimming at V came to 2 bases and at J to 6 bases, leaving 11 bases not matched to a gene. The DNA of the CDR3 is TGTGCCAGCAGCCAACGGAGCGGGATTCGAGTCGATACGCAGTATTTT. Protein sequence: CASSQRSGIRVDTQYF.

This clone has only a few counts. The rearrangement uses TRBV2 and TRBJ1-1; D ambiguous. With 6 bases removed from V and 5 bases from J, the gap between germline ends came to 13 bases. This CDR3 comprises 13 residues. CDR1 SNHLY and CDR2 FYNNEI come from the germline V gene. The CDR3 nucleotides are TGTGCCAGCAGCGGAGAAGGAGGGACTGAAGCTTTCTTT. It is translated as CASSGEGGTEAFF.

The genes are TRBV2 and TRBJ2-2; 8 nucleotides agree with TRBD2. The germline gives CDR1 SNHLY, CDR2 FYNNEI. The CDR3 is 16 amino acids. V lost 2 bases, J lost 2 bases, and 4 bases stayed unmatched. In DNA, the CDR3 is TGTGCCAGCAGTGAACGGGAGGGCCGAAACACCGGGGAGCTGTTTTTT. This codes for CASSEREGRNTGELFF.

CDR3: CASSFVSGTGYSPLHF. The CDR3 coding sequence is TGCGCCAGCAGCTTTGTTTCCGGGACAGGGTATTCACCCCTCCACTTT. The V and J genes are TRBV5-1 and TRBJ1-6; 9 positions match TRBD1. Germline values: CDR1 SGHRS, CDR2 YFSETQ. The V and J ends lost 2 bases and 8 bases, in that order; junction bases with no gene match: 8. The CDR3 sequence is 16 residues long. Filled out from reference TRBV5-1 and TRBJ1-6, the complete variable domain reads KAGVTQTPRYLIKTRGQQVTLSCSPISGHRSVSWYQQTPGQGLQFLFEYFSETQRNKGNFPGRFSGRQFSNSRSEMNVSTLELGDSALYLCASSFVSGTGYSPLHFGNGTRLTVT.

Only a few counts were recorded for this clone. The V and J genes are TRBV10-3 and TRBJ2-7, with TRBD2 identical over 7 bases. Trimming removed 7 bases from V and 5 bases from J; junction bases left unmatched: 14. The CDR3 length is 15 residues. Germline CDR1 reads ENHRY; CDR2 reads SYGVKD. DNA of the CDR3: TGTGCCATCACGGGGACGGGGGGAGCGAGGGACGAGCAGTACTTC. Protein product: CAITGTGGARDEQYF.

The chain couples TRBV4-1 to TRBJ2-2; D gene unclear. Germline-derived CDR1 and CDR2 are MGHRA and YSYEKL. The V end lost 0 bases, the J end lost 5 bases, and 7 bases lay between the germline ends. The CDR3 is made up of 14 amino acids. The CDR3 DNA is TGCGCCAGCAGCCAAGAAACCGGGACCGGGGAGCTGTTTTTT. Encoded protein: CASSQETGTGELFF.

V usage is TRBV27 and J usage is TRBJ1-6; 8 bases are shared with TRBD1. The CDR3 consists of 17 residues. From germline, CDR1 is MNHEY and CDR2 SMNVEV (reference sequence). V lost 6 bases to trimming and J lost 0 bases; unmatched junction nucleotides: 7. CDR3 DNA: TGTGCCAGCAGCCAACAGGGGGGGGGCTCCTATAATTCACCCCTCCACTTT. It specifies CASSQQGGGSYNSPLHF.

This chain connects TRBV7-6 to TRBJ2-1; D possibly corresponds to TRBD1 (6 bases). Trimming pared 1 base from V and 2 bases from J, leaving 15 bases between. Germline loops: CDR1 SGHVS, CDR2 FNYEAQ. The CDR3 consists of 17 residues. The CDR3 coding sequence is TGTGCCAGCAGCTTAGAGGAGCCAGGGGTACCCTACAATGAGCAGTTCTTC. Encoded protein: CASSLEEPGVPYNEQFF.

The chain carries TRBV3-1 (or the pseudogene TRBV3-2) and TRBJ2-5; D not certain. This CDR3 is built from 14 residues. V was pared by 1 base and J by 2 bases, with 8 bases between. Germline CDR1 is LGHDT and CDR2 is YNNKEL (reference sequence). DNA of the CDR3: TGTGCCAGCAGCCAAGTCCAGGATCAAGAGACCCAGTACTTC. Translating gives CASSQVQDQETQYF.

This rearrangement joins TRBV6-5 to TRBJ1-2; the D gene is possibly TRBD1 (5 bases). The germline gives CDR1 MNHEY, CDR2 SVGAGI. The CDR3 loop spans 12 amino acids. Deletions cut 6 bases from V and 8 bases from J, with 13 bases between. CDR3 nucleotides: TGTGCCAGCAGGGGGGGTGTGAAGGGCTACACCTTC. Translated: CASRGGVKGYTF.

This clone was observed a single time. The V gene is TRBV5-1, the J gene TRBJ2-1, with 11 bases lining up with TRBD2. Per the germline V gene, CDR1 is SGHRS and CDR2 is YFSETQ. V shed 5 bases and J 8 bases; nucleotides not matched to a gene: 6. The CDR3 has 14 amino acids. In DNA, the CDR3 is TGCGCCAGCAGTAGCGGGAGGGCCTGGGATGAGCAGTTCTTC. This gives the protein CASSSGRAWDEQFF. The whole variable domain, filled in from reference TRBV5-1 and TRBJ2-1, reads KAGVTQTPRYLIKTRGQQVTLSCSPISGHRSVSWYQQTPGQGLQFLFEYFSETQRNKGNFPGRFSGRQFSNSRSEMNVSTLELGDSALYLCASSSGRAWDEQFFGPGTRLTVL.

This chain connects TRBV19 to TRBJ1-4; D may be TRBD1 (6 bases). V lost 4 bases and J 7 bases, leaving 13 bases between the germline ends. The length of the CDR3 is 14 residues. The germline V gene encodes CDR1 LNHDA and CDR2 SQIVND (reference sequence). Written as DNA, the CDR3 is TGTGCCAGTAGTAGCGGACAGCTGGGTGAAAAACTGTTTTTT. This translates into CASSSGQLGEKLFF. Complete variable domain (other parts from reference TRBV19 and TRBJ1-4): DGGITQSPKYLFRKEGQNVTLSCEQNLNHDAMYWYRQDPGQGLRLIYYSQIVNDFQKGDIAEGYSVSREKKESFPLTVTSAQKNPTAFYLCASSSGQLGEKLFFGSGTQLSVL.

This chain uses TRBV28 with TRBJ1-2, with 7 bases aligning to TRBD1. The V and J ends lost 6 bases and 5 bases, in that order; junction bases with no gene match: 3. CDR1 and CDR2 from the germline V gene are MDHEN and SYDVKM. The CDR3 length is 12 residues. The CDR3 DNA reads TGTGCCAGCAGAAAGGGGGCTTATGGCTACACCTTC. Protein product: CASRKGAYGYTF.

The V call is TRBV4-1, the J call TRBJ1-2; 9 bases map to TRBD1. This CDR3 spans 15 amino acids. The germline V gene encodes CDR1 MGHRA and CDR2 YSYEKL. V lost 2 bases to trimming and J lost 4 bases; unmatched junction nucleotides: 5. The CDR3 nucleotides read TGCGCCAGCAGCCAACCGGGACAGGGAATCTATGGCTACACCTTC. Its translation is CASSQPGQGIYGYTF.

This clone was found once. The chain has TRBV7-4 and TRBJ2-7, with D tentatively TRBD2 (6 bases). This CDR3 contains 18 residues. CDR1 and CDR2 (germline): SGHVT, SQSDAQ. V was pared by 2 bases and J by 2 bases, with 22 bases between. The chain's CDR3 is CASSLPAFITGAPYEQYF. The DNA of the CDR3 is TGTGCCAGCAGCTTACCCGCCTTCATTACGGGAGCGCCCTACGAGCAGTACTTC.

A few counts support this clone. Other DNA sequences in this sample translate to the same CDR3. V is TRBV14 and J is TRBJ1-1, with D uncertain. Trimming pared 1 base from V and 1 base from J, leaving 4 bases between. The CDR3 covers 13 residues. In germline, CDR1 is SGHDN, CDR2 FVKESK. This CDR3 is CASSQVQNTEAFF. As DNA, the CDR3 is TGTGCCAGCAGCCAAGTTCAGAACACTGAAGCTTTCTTT.

The chain joins TRBV28 to TRBJ1-3, with TRBD1 matching over 11 bases. Trimming took 5 bases from V and 7 from J; bases not matched to a gene: 13. Germline V gene lookup returns CDR1 MDHEN and CDR2 SYDVKM. The CDR3 has 17 residues. The DNA for the CDR3 is TGTGCCAGCAGTCCGTCCGTGACCGGGACAGGGGGGAACACCATATATTTT. Its translation: CASSPSVTGTGGNTIYF.

V and J are TRBV2 and TRBJ2-3; D is unresolved. This CDR3 is 14 amino acids long. The germline V gene encodes CDR1 SNHLY and CDR2 FYNNEI. The V and J ends lost 5 bases and 0 bases respectively, with 9 bases between them. CDR3: CASSPSVSTDTQYF. The CDR3 DNA reads TGTGCCAGCAGTCCTTCCGTAAGCACAGATACGCAGTATTTT.

The chain combines TRBV18 with TRBJ2-3; D is possibly TRBD2 (6 bases). Germline V gene sequence: CDR1 KGHSH, CDR2 LQKENI. V dropped 6 bases and J dropped 2 bases, with 15 bases sitting between them. CDR3 length equals 15 residues. The CDR3 loop reads CASSPMAGTTDTQYF. For the CDR3, the DNA is TGTGCCAGCTCCCCTATGGCGGGAACCACAGATACGCAGTATTTT.

The V call is TRBV30, the J call TRBJ1-1; TRBD1 might be the D (6 bases). Germline V gene data show CDR1 as GTSNPN and CDR2 as SVGIG (reference sequence). V lost 5 bases to trimming and J lost 5 bases, with 15 bases between them. CDR3 length equals 13 residues. The CDR3 bases are TGTGCCTGGGCTCCACAGGGAAATACTGAAGCTTTCTTT. Protein sequence: CAWAPQGNTEAFF.

This chain joins TRBV3-1 (or the pseudogene TRBV3-2) and TRBJ2-1; TRBD2 aligns across 7 bases. This CDR3 region has 16 residues. CDR1 is LGHDT, CDR2 YNNKEL, per germline (reference sequence). The V gene end was trimmed by 4 bases and the J gene end by 4 bases; junction bases not matched to a gene: 10. CDR3 sequence reads: CASSRTEASGYNEQFF. The CDR3 nucleotides read TGTGCCAGCAGCCGGACGGAGGCTAGCGGTTACAATGAGCAGTTCTTC.

The chain couples TRBV30 to TRBJ2-6; a possible D gene is TRBD1 (6 bases). Trimming shortened V by 5 bases and J by 2 bases, and 10 bases separated the two germline ends. The CDR3 spans 14 residues. The V gene's germline CDR1 is GTSNPN and CDR2 SVGIG (reference sequence). The CDR3 sequence: CAWGRGAGANVLTF. Written as DNA, the CDR3 is TGTGCCTGGGGCAGGGGCGCTGGGGCCAACGTCCTGACTTTC. Looking up the rest from reference TRBV30 and TRBJ2-6 gives the full variable domain: SQTIHQWPATLVQPVGSPLSLECTVEGTSNPNLYWYRQAAGRGLQLLFYSVGIGQISSEVPQNLSASRPQDRQFILSSKKLLLSDSGFYLCAWGRGAGANVLTFGAGSRLTVL.